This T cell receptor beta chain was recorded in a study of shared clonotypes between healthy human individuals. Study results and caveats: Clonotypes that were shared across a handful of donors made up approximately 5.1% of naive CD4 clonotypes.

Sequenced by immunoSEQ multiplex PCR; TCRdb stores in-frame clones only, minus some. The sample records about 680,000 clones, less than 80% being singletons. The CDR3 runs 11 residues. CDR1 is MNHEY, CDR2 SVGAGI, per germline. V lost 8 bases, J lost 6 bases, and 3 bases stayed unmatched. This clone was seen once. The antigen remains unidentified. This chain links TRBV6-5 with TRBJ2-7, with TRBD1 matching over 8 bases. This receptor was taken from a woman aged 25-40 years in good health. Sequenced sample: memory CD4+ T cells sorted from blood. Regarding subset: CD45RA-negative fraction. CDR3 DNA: TGTGCCAGCCGACAGGGGTTCGAGCAGTACTTC. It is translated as CASRQGFEQYF.